The rows below give T cell receptor beta chains drawn from one sample of a study of CD8 T cells in Susac syndrome. In TCRdb, the immunoSEQ multiplex PCR reads were re-called with MiXCR into one record per CDR3 protein. The data show 50,000 to 60,000 distinct CDR3 sequences, approximately 94% seen once. Sequencing was carried out using CD8+ T cells from PBMCs. Every receptor here comes from a human donor in good health. Each CDR3 is given with its conserved first and last residue.

v_gene: TRBV6-1
CDR3aa: CASSAVGDAYNEQFF

v_gene: TRBV7-9
CDR3aa: CASSSTGNSYEQYF

v_gene: TRBV5-6
CDR3aa: CASSVDQGSQETQYF

v_gene: TRBV7-8
CDR3aa: CASSPDMNTEAFF

v_gene: TRBV12-3/TRBV12-4
CDR3aa: CASSPTGAGRNEQFF

v_gene: TRBV25-1
CDR3aa: CASSTRDSYEQYF

v_gene: TRBV2
CDR3aa: CASSEDPYYGYTF

v_gene: TRBV11-2
CDR3aa: CASSLGEGAGEVPYEQYF

v_gene: TRBV10-3
CDR3aa: CATAGGGNNQPQHF

v_gene: TRBV3-1
CDR3aa: CASSQGPGTYYNEQFF

v_gene: TRBV20-1
CDR3aa: CSAAQGARNQPQHF

v_gene: TRBV6-5
CDR3aa: CASSYGDTEAFF

v_gene: TRBV9
CDR3aa: CASSAPPGLAEGNTGELFF

v_gene: TRBV4-2
CDR3aa: CASSQGWEVSNQPQHF

v_gene: TRBV10-3
CDR3aa: CAISEGTEGRHYGYTF

v_gene: TRBV29-1
CDR3aa: CSVVYSYEQYF

v_gene: TRBV9
CDR3aa: CASGGSKSYEQYF

v_gene: TRBV4-1
CDR3aa: CASSLLGEGNSNQPQHF

v_gene: TRBV5-1
CDR3aa: CASSLYRETYNEQFF

v_gene: TRBV27
CDR3aa: CASTKGKAYEQYF

v_gene: TRBV12-5
CDR3aa: CASGFFLRDHQETQYF

v_gene: TRBV29-1
CDR3aa: CSVEPGTDTQYF

v_gene: TRBV7-9
CDR3aa: CASGGVGGEQYF

v_gene: TRBV11-2
CDR3aa: CASSLLTGVIDTIYF

v_gene: TRBV9
CDR3aa: CASSVGGQPPYNEQFF